These T cell receptor beta chains were read from a single sample in a study of T cell responses to AZD1222 COVID-19 vaccine. Profiling relied on immunoSEQ multiplex PCR, and the TCRdb table lists in-frame clones only, not all of them. The sample carries fewer than 200,000 clones, roughly nine tenths recorded once. Specimen: peripheral blood, collected on day 0 of AZD1222 vaccination. These receptors originate from an adult in good health. Each CDR3 is given with its conserved first and last residue. A D gene is named only where the DNA matches it firmly. Expanded clones are given a class, and other clones once, few, many or no size at all.

CDR3	DNA	D	J	size	V
CASSPGLAGGTQYF	TGTGCCAGCAGTCCGGGACTAGCGGGAGGGACGCAGTATTTT	TRBD2	TRBJ2-3	.	TRBV28
CASSPTGGGGYTF	TGTGCCAGCAGTCCTACAGGGGGCGGTGGCTACACCTTC	TRBD1	TRBJ1-2	.	TRBV2
CASSSKTRSGANVLTF	TGTGCCAGCAGCTCAAAGACGCGCTCTGGGGCCAACGTCCTGACTTTC	.	TRBJ2-6	.	TRBV13
CASSFGHNQPQHF	TGTGCCAGCAGCTTCGGCCACAATCAGCCCCAGCATTTT	.	TRBJ1-5	.	TRBV7-3
CASSQNGYEQYF	TGTGCCAGCAGCCAAAACGGTTACGAGCAGTACTTC	.	TRBJ2-7	.	TRBV4-2
CASSLVRNTEAFF	TGTGCCAGCAGCTTGGTCAGGAACACTGAAGCTTTCTTT	.	TRBJ1-1	.	TRBV5-6
CASSQEGLRKTQYF	TGCGCCAGCAGCCAAGAAGGTTTAAGAAAGACCCAGTACTTC	.	TRBJ2-5	once	TRBV4-1
CASSPGQGTVNSPLHF	TGTGCCAGCTCACCGGGACAGGGAACGGTGAATTCACCCCTCCACTTT	TRBD1	TRBJ1-6	.	TRBV18
CASSSGTANTGELFF	TGTGCCAGCAGCTCCGGGACAGCGAACACCGGGGAGCTGTTTTTT	TRBD1	TRBJ2-2	.	TRBV9
CAIRQRAQETQYF	TGTGCCATTCGACAGAGAGCACAAGAGACCCAGTACTTC	.	TRBJ2-5	.	TRBV6-5
CASNFRGNQPQHF	TGTGCCAGCAATTTTAGGGGCAATCAGCCCCAGCATTTT	.	TRBJ1-5	.	TRBV28
CATSDPSTGPEQFF	TGTGCCACCAGTGATCCGAGTACAGGGCCCGAGCAGTTCTTC	.	TRBJ2-1	.	TRBV24-1
CSVSGTGINYGYTF	TGCAGCGTCTCCGGGACAGGGATCAACTATGGCTACACCTTC	TRBD1	TRBJ1-2	.	TRBV29-1
CSAARTAYTF	TGCAGTGCTGCGCGGACAGCCTACACCTTC	.	TRBJ1-2	.	TRBV20-1
CSVVGGQTQYF	TGCAGCGTTGTGGGGGGACAGACCCAGTACTTC	.	TRBJ2-5	.	TRBV29-1
CASSYSGRESTDTQYF	TGTGCCAGCAGTTACTCGGGACGGGAGAGCACAGATACGCAGTATTTT	.	TRBJ2-3	once	TRBV6-2/TRBV6-3
CASSHPGGKGNTQYF	TGTGCCAGCAGCCACCCCGGAGGGAAGGGGAATACGCAGTATTTT	.	TRBJ2-3	.	TRBV14